The clone carrying this T cell receptor (beta chain) was recorded once. The antigen is unknown. Here immunoSEQ multiplex PCR was the method, and the copy in TCRdb shows in-frame clones only, minus some. The data hold around 180,000 clones, with 75% to 90% observed a single time. This entry belongs to a study of cytomegalovirus exposure and HLA in healthy donors. Study-level results: The study listed 150 to 200 cytomegalovirus-associated TCR beta chains.

The CDR3 is 17 amino acids. From germline, CDR1 is MNHEY and CDR2 SMNVEV (reference sequence). V was pared by 2 bases and J by 6 bases, with 9 bases of the junction left unmatched. The 120-subject validation cohort, separate from the roughly 670-subject first cohort, included the donors. The TCR originated in a man younger than 35 in good health and CMV-seropositive. Sequencing input: PBMCs. V is TRBV27 and J is TRBJ2-4; 11 bases are shared with TRBD2. CDR3 sequence: CASSLRQLAGVANIQYF. Written as DNA, the CDR3 is TGTGCCAGCAGTTTAAGGCAACTAGCGGGAGTCGCAAACATTCAGTACTTC.